This record looks at one T cell receptor beta chain sequence and its context. There is no known antigen for this receptor. Qualities for individual bases were not recorded, and no much larger clone is one base off. The record originates from a study of T-cell memory formation after mild COVID-19 (dated by TCRdb to about 2021). Regarding the research as a whole: TCR sequence clusters from the two donors were largely donor specific. In a couple of donors, T-cell clones that expanded and contracted after mild COVID-19 were tracked by sequencing TCRalpha and TCRbeta repertoires over time. Two young, previously healthy adult volunteers made up the cohort, one male and one female.

The sequencing machine was an Illumina NovaSeq 6000. Using 5'RACE with constant-segment primers, TCRalpha and TCRbeta cDNA libraries were constructed, with sample barcodes and unique molecular identifiers added in the process. Trizol reagent was used to extract RNA from every sample. Amplification of the libraries took two PCR steps, and the second step added a second sample barcode plus Illumina TruSeq adapters. The libraries were sequenced on an Illumina NovaSeq using 2 x 150 bp paired-end reads. Turning to the authors' computational methods: With migec v1.2.7, reads were demultiplexed and then collapsed into UMI-guided consensus sequences. Using mixcr v2.1.11, UMI consensuses were aligned to TRA and TRB V and J templates and then assembled into clonotypes. Expanded or contracted clonotypes were those called significant by both edgeR and NoisET, with noise models trained on biological replicates. edgeR calls used a false discovery rate-adjusted p below 0.01 and a log2 fold-change threshold of 1. As an exploratory analysis of dynamics, PCA with hierarchical clustering was applied to max-normalized trajectories of the 1000 most abundant clonotypes. Separately sequenced CD4+ and CD8+ repertoires were used to assign a CD4 or CD8 phenotype to each responding clone. TCRdb took the public reads, trimmed them with fastp at Q25, ran MiXCR for clone calling and kept in-frame beta chains. One record per CDR3 amino acid sequence lists the most common genes and DNA. None of the V and J calls come from the authors' own analysis; TCRdb made them. Present in this sample are about 390,000 distinct CDR3 sequences, 16% of which were seen just once. About 22% of the sample goes to the ten largest clones.

The junction shows trimming of 3 bases on V and 0 bases on J, plus 9 bases between the germline ends. The CDR1 and CDR2 encoded by the germline V gene are SNHLY and FYNNEI. Measured from the cysteine to the phenylalanine, the CDR3 is 15 residues long. Only the CDR3 region is kept as DNA, spanning 45 bases read in frame from base 1. The research as a whole found: Clones contracting from day 15 to 85 had balanced CD4/CD8 phenotypes, while a second wave expanding from day 15 to 37 was biased towards CD4+. Contracting CD4+ clones turned up mainly in the CM and EM memory subsets, whereas EMRA was where CD8+ clones were enriched. The second-wave clones that peaked on day 37 were not confirmed to be SARS-CoV-2 specific. Some responding clones were detected in pre-infection memory, which suggested that pre-existing cross-reactive memory T cells had joined the SARS-CoV-2 response. Only two mild cases were covered by the study, and larger cohorts that include severe cases with pre-infection samples were considered necessary.

Ficoll-Paque density gradient centrifugation was the method used to isolate PBMCs. The source of this sequence is a man aged 18-30 years who had mild COVID-19 (a few samples of this study predate the infection). The sample titles of this study are shuffled in the database, so cell type and time point are left out; the donor was told from shared clones. In this chain, TRBV2 is recombined with TRBJ2-1; there is no confident call for the D gene. Sequencing was performed on PBMCs or a T cell subset sorted from them (not recorded which). The nucleotide sequence is given as TGTGCCAGCAGTGAGGCCAGGAGCTCCTACAATGAGCAGTTCTTC. This translates into CASSEARSSYNEQFF.